This TCR beta chain derives from a study of blood T cell repertoires in COVID-19. Study-level information: Acute and convalescent COVID-19 specimens originated in the United States, Italy and Spain. PBMCs, B-cell-depleted T cells, or T cells were the source of the cDNA or gDNA that made up the material.

Only in-frame clones appear in the TCRdb table, and some are missing; sequencing was by immunoSEQ multiplex PCR. The table has about 140,000 clones, 65% to 90% seen once. Germline assignment: CDR1 SGDLS and CDR2 YYNGEE. Between the trimmed V and J ends, which lost 0 bases and 4 bases, there was a span of 13 bases. This CDR3 comprises 15 residues. The J gene is TRBJ1-2, the V gene TRBV9; TRBD1 might be the D (6 bases). The sequencing input was peripheral blood. This sequence originates from a man aged 45 to 65 with acute or convalescent COVID-19. The CDR3 region is CASSVDRERAYGYTF. The DNA of the CDR3 is TGTGCCAGCAGCGTAGACAGGGAAAGGGCCTATGGCTACACCTTC.